This T cell receptor (beta chain) was profiled in a study of blood T cell repertoires in COVID-19. Original analysis: Amplification of reference gene primers was used by the study to estimate nucleated cell counts. The table came from immunoSEQ multiplex PCR; TCRdb's copy has only in-frame clones and leaves some out. That table gives V, J and clone size, and the DNA gave D and trimming. The sample includes 200,000 to 250,000 clones, 80% to 95% of them seen just once. Germline V gives CDR1 SGHAT, CDR2 FQDESV (reference sequence). CDR3 length equals 15 residues. Deletions cut 0 bases from V and 1 base from J, with 10 bases between. Enrolled during active infection, Seattle patients were then followed longitudinally.

The sample taken for sequencing was peripheral blood. The receptor comes from a man aged 60-69 years with COVID-19, enrolled during active disease. This chain connects TRBV11-1 to TRBJ2-7; D is undetermined. The CDR3 DNA reads TGTGCCAGCAGCTTAGCGAGGTACAATTCCTACGAGCAGTACTTC. It translates to CASSLARYNSYEQYF.